This T cell receptor (beta chain) is from a study of T cells in Graves' hyperthyroidism and ophthalmopathy. Background on the study: Sampling of peripheral blood happened at initial diagnosis, prior to any treatment. The study, taken as a whole, reports: Ophthalmopathy got predicted by the model a median approximately six months before its onset. Most thyroid clonotypes expanded above 0.001 were also detected in blood.

The V and J ends lost 6 bases and 0 bases respectively, with 9 bases between them. Germline V CDR1 and CDR2: SNHLY, FYNNEI. The CDR3 spans 14 residues. Amplification yielded TCR beta CDR3 regions, with RNA transcripts as the source. An initial round of RT-PCR targeting the TCR CDR3 relied on the HTBI primer set. TCRdb used MiXCR to reprocess the multiplex PCR reads, holding one entry per CDR3 protein. This sample has under 300,000 distinct CDR3 sequences, with roughly 22% found just once. This clonotype was picked up a small number of times. No antigen is known for it. Uncontrolled infection, other autoimmune disease, pregnancy or lactation disqualified patients from enrolment.

The receptor's source is a man aged 25 to 40 with Graves' ophthalmopathy. Sequencing input: blood. J is TRBJ2-1 and V is TRBV2; weak D call: TRBD2 (6 bases). The CDR3 DNA sequence: TGTGCCAGCAGCCAGACTAGCTCCTACAATGAGCAGTTCTTC. Translating it yields CASSQTSSYNEQFF.